A selection of T cell receptor beta chains follows, all from one sample in a study of shared clonotypes between healthy human individuals. Libraries were prepared by immunoSEQ multiplex PCR; TCRdb keeps only in-frame clonotypes and omits some of them. This sample has about 2 million clones, with about 95% found just once. The sequencing sample was made of naive CD8+ T cells sorted from blood. The receptors were sampled from a man younger than 35 in good health. CDR3s include the opening cysteine and the closing phenylalanine or tryptophan. D genes are given only for firm matches. The size field is filled for only some rows; it gives once, few, many or a size class.

v_call	d_call	clone_size	j_call	cdr3_aa
TRBV18	TRBD1	-	TRBJ1-1	CASSPVRGLGMNTEAFF
TRBV30	-	-	TRBJ1-5	CAWSSLGGQPQHF
TRBV7-9	-	-	TRBJ1-3	CASSLVGFSGNTIYF
TRBV19	TRBD1	-	TRBJ2-5	CASSTMTGLKETQYF
TRBV5-6	-	-	TRBJ2-3	CASSLDLVGDTQYF
TRBV6-6	-	-	TRBJ1-2	CASSYSDRNYGYTF
TRBV2	TRBD1	-	TRBJ2-7	CATRGTFSYEQYF
TRBV5-4	-	-	TRBJ1-1	CASSLGPLNTEAFF
TRBV6-5	-	-	TRBJ1-2	CASSYVARMTHYGYTF
TRBV18	-	-	TRBJ2-1	CASSPDLYNEQFF
TRBV9	-	-	TRBJ2-7	CASSVGGADYEQYF
TRBV11-3	-	-	TRBJ2-2	CASKGANTGELFF
TRBV27	-	-	TRBJ2-2	CASSTTGELFF
TRBV11-2	-	-	TRBJ1-2	CASTRGHGYTF
TRBV4-3	-	-	TRBJ2-1	CASSREDGYNEQFF
TRBV13	TRBD2	-	TRBJ2-1	CASSQGLAVPQFF
TRBV19	-	-	TRBJ2-1	CASSSQGGSYNEQFF
TRBV4-3	-	-	TRBJ2-7	CASSQDGTYEQYF
TRBV7-6	TRBD1	-	TRBJ2-7	CASSQYPGQGYEQYF
TRBV28	-	-	TRBJ2-4	CASKDSSSKNIQYF
TRBV4-1	-	-	TRBJ1-1	CASSHSLALDTEAFF
TRBV9	-	-	TRBJ1-1	CASSVGGVDTEAFF
TRBV4-1	TRBD1	-	TRBJ2-7	CASSPRDSSYEQYF
TRBV7-2	-	few	TRBJ2-3	CASSSLPGLLTDTQYF
TRBV5-1	-	-	TRBJ2-2	CASRSGDITGELFF
TRBV27	-	-	TRBJ2-1	CASRSSSWTGNEQFF
TRBV27	-	-	TRBJ1-2	CASSLSSQTPNGYTF
TRBV28	-	-	TRBJ2-7	CASSLRGSLGSYEQYF
TRBV23-1	-	-	TRBJ1-5	CASSLDRINQPQHF
TRBV18	-	-	TRBJ2-7	CASSPDSTYEQYF
TRBV7-7	TRBD2	once	TRBJ2-1	CASSTGTSRYNEQFF
TRBV5-6	TRBD1	-	TRBJ2-7	CASMLMTGNYEQYF
TRBV7-8	-	-	TRBJ2-5	CASSLGPWTPLVGTQYF
TRBV2	-	-	TRBJ2-2	CASSELGTYTGELFF
TRBV13	TRBD2	-	TRBJ2-7	CASSPGTSGGFYEQYF
TRBV4-1	TRBD2	-	TRBJ2-1	CASSQPPGLEGRNEQFF
TRBV30	TRBD1	-	TRBJ2-7	CAWSVGAGGRDEQYF
TRBV6-1	TRBD2	-	TRBJ2-3	CASSVAGGTSLFADTQYF
TRBV25-1	-	-	TRBJ2-3	CASLSDTQYF
TRBV6-1	-	once	TRBJ2-5	CASSQKRLGETQYF
TRBV6-5	-	-	TRBJ2-3	CASSPQNGDTQYF
TRBV15	TRBD1	-	TRBJ2-5	CATSREGTAQETQYF
TRBV11-2	-	-	TRBJ2-7	CASSLAIQAPSSYEQYF
TRBV13	-	-	TRBJ2-3	CASSLGRRTDTQYF
TRBV7-9	-	once	TRBJ2-3	CASSSPGAGVTDTQYF
TRBV10-2	-	-	TRBJ1-1	CASSEVWGGTEAFF
TRBV7-2	TRBD1	-	TRBJ2-7	CASSLEQGFEQYF
TRBV10-3	TRBD1	-	TRBJ1-5	CAISELDREGQPQHF
TRBV2	-	-	TRBJ2-7	CASHGTRKYEQYF
TRBV30	-	-	TRBJ1-3	CAWNEVAGNTIYF